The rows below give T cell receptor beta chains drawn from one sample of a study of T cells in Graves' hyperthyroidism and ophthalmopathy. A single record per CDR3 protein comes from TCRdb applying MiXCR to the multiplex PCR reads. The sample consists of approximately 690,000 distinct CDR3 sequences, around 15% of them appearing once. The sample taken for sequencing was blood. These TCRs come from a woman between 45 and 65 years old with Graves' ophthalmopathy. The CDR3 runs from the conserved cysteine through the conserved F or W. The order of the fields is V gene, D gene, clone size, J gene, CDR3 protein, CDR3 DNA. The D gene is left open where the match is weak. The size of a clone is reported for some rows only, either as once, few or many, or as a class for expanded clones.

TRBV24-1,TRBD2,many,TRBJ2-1,CATSSSGSFNEQFF,TGTGCCACCAGTTCCAGCGGGAGTTTCAATGAGCAGTTCTTC
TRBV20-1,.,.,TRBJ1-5,CSAARVVWDSNQPQHF,TGCAGCGCCGCACGTGTAGTTTGGGATAGCAATCAGCCCCAGCATTTT
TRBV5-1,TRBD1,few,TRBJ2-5,CASSSGQGFWSGETQYF,TGCGCCAGCAGCTCGGGACAGGGATTTTGGTCGGGGGAGACCCAGTACTTC
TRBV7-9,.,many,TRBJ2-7,CASSGRWGSSYEQYF,TGTGCCAGCAGCGGTAGGTGGGGTAGCTCCTACGAGCAGTACTTC
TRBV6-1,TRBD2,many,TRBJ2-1,CASSSLSGKTYNEQFF,TGTGCCAGCAGTTCCCTTAGCGGGAAGACCTACAATGAGCAGTTCTTC
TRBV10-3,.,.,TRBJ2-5,CAISDSETGRQETQYF,TGTGCCATCAGTGATAGTGAGACAGGGAGGCAAGAGACCCAGTACTTC
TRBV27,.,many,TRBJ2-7,CASSLAPRVHEQYF,TGTGCCAGCAGTTTAGCGCCCAGGGTCCACGAGCAGTACTTC
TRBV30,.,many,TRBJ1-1,CAWTFGGSVTEAFF,TGTGCCTGGACGTTTGGGGGTTCGGTCACTGAAGCTTTCTTT
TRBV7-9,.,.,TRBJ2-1,CASSQEVISESSYNEQFF,TGCGCCAGCAGCCAAGAAGTCATAAGCGAGAGCTCCTACAATGAGCAGTTCTTC
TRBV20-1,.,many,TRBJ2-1,CSVVTGISVNEQFF,TGCAGTGTTGTTACAGGGATATCTGTCAATGAGCAGTTCTTC
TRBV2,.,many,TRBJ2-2,CASRVLNTGELFF,TGTGCCAGCAGGGTCCTGAACACCGGGGAGCTGTTTTTT
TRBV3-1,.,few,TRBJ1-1,CASSPVIGTEAFF,TGTGCCAGCAGCCCAGTGATCGGCACTGAAGCTTTCTTT
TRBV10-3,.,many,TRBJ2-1,CAIRDETGYYNEQFF,TGTGCCATCAGGGACGAGACAGGATACTACAATGAGCAGTTCTTC
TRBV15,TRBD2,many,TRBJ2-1,CATSRALAGGDNEQFF,TGTGCCACCAGCAGAGCTCTAGCGGGAGGCGACAATGAGCAGTTCTTC
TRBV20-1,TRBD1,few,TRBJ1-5,CSARDPDRGSNQPQHF,TGCAGTGCTAGAGATCCGGACAGGGGTAGCAATCAGCCCCAGCATTTT
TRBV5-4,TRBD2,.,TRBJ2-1,CASSHRGGSYNEQFF,TGTGCCAGCAGCCACCGGGGAGGGTCCTACAATGAGCAGTTCTTC
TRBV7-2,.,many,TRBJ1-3,CASSLLETSGNTIYF,TGTGCCAGCAGCTTACTGGAGACCTCTGGAAACACCATATATTTT
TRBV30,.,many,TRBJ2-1,CASLASSYNEQFF,TGTGCCTCATTGGCGAGCTCCTACAATGAGCAGTTCTTC
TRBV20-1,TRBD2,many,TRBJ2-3,CSAEGLASTDTQYF,TGCAGTGCGGAGGGACTAGCTAGCACAGATACGCAGTATTTT
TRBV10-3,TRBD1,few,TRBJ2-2,CAISEPGQGTTGELFF,TGTGCCATCAGTGAGCCGGGACAGGGGACGACCGGGGAGCTGTTTTTT
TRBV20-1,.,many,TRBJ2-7,CSARVWAPFSEQYF,TGCAGTGCTAGAGTCTGGGCGCCATTCAGCGAGCAGTACTTC
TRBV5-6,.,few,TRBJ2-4,CASSPRFSGLKNIQYF,TGTGCCAGCAGCCCTCGGTTTAGCGGACTCAAAAACATTCAGTACTTC
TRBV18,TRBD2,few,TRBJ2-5,CANSPPGLAVETQYF,TGTGCCAACTCACCTCCGGGACTAGCGGTAGAGACCCAGTACTTC
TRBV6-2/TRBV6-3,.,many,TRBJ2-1,CASSYSTYNEQFF,TGTGCCAGCAGTTACTCCACCTACAATGAGCAGTTCTTC
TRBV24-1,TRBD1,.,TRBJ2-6,CATSAPDRPPGANVLTF,TGTGCCACCAGTGCCCCGGACAGGCCCCCCGGGGCCAACGTCCTGACTTTC
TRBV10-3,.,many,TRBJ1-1,CAIRQLVTEAFF,TGTGCCATCAGACAATTGGTAACTGAAGCTTTCTTT
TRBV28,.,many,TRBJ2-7,CASSPIATYEQYF,TGTGCCAGCAGCCCAATAGCCACCTACGAGCAGTACTTC
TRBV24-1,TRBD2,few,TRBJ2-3,CATSDRGDGGSADTQYF,TGTGCCACCAGTGACCGTGGAGATGGCGGGAGTGCGGATACGCAGTATTTT
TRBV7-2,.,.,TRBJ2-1,CASTPGPFSYNEQFF,TGTGCCAGCACTCCCGGACCCTTTTCCTACAATGAGCAGTTCTTC
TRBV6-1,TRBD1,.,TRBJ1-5,CATRTGNNQPQHF,TGTGCCACGAGGACAGGGAACAATCAGCCCCAGCATTTT
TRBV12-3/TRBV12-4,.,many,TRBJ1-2,CASSLAYREDYGYTF,TGTGCCAGCAGTTTAGCGTACAGAGAGGACTATGGCTACACCTTC
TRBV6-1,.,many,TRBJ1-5,CASSVAGGSNQPQHF,TGTGCCAGCAGTGTAGCGGGGGGGTCGAATCAGCCCCAGCATTTT
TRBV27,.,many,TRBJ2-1,CASSLLGEMYNEQFF,TGTGCCAGCAGTTTATTGGGGGAGATGTACAATGAGCAGTTCTTC
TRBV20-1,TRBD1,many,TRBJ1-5,CSARDMGQGYLPQHF,TGCAGTGCTAGAGATATGGGACAGGGTTACTTACCCCAGCATTTT
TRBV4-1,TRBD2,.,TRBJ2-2,CASSDNSGRRTGELFF,TGCGCCAGCAGCGACAATAGCGGGAGGCGGACCGGGGAGCTGTTTTTT
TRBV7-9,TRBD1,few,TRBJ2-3,CASRDGQGITDTQYF,TGTGCCAGCAGAGACGGACAGGGGATAACAGATACGCAGTATTTT
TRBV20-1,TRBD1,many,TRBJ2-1,CSARGTGSSNEQFF,TGCAGTGCTAGAGGGACAGGATCGTCTAATGAGCAGTTCTTC
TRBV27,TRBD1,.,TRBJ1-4,CASSLSRQGGEKLFF,TGTGCCAGCAGTTTATCTAGGCAGGGGGGTGAAAAACTGTTTTTT
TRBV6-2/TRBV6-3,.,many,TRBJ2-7,CASRQLPGQNYEQYF,TGTGCCAGCAGGCAACTTCCGGGACAAAACTACGAGCAGTACTTC
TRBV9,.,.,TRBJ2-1,CASSVGGPYNEQFF,TGTGCCAGCAGCGTAGGGGGGCCGTACAATGAGCAGTTCTTC
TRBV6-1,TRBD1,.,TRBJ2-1,CASSPHLQGAYNEQFF,TGTGCCAGCAGCCCTCACCTCCAGGGGGCGTACAATGAGCAGTTCTTC
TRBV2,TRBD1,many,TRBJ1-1,CASSEVGTVNTEAFF,TGTGCCAGCAGTGAGGTGGGGACAGTGAACACTGAAGCTTTCTTT
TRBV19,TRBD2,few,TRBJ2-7,CASSIRASGTYEQYF,TGTGCCAGTAGTATACGGGCTAGCGGGACCTACGAGCAGTACTTC
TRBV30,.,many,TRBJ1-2,CAWMRGGLDYGYTF,TGTGCCTGGATGCGAGGTGGCTTGGACTATGGCTACACCTTC
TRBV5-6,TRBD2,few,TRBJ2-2,CASSLARAGEGGELFF,TGTGCCAGCAGCTTGGCCAGAGCGGGAGAGGGCGGGGAGCTGTTTTTT
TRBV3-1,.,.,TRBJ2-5,CASSRRTDLSIRGGETQYF,TGTGCCAGCAGCCGCCGGACGGACCTCTCTATTCGAGGGGGGGAGACCCAGTACTTC
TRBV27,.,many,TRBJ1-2,CASSFEAGYGYTF,TGTGCCAGCAGTTTTGAGGCAGGCTATGGCTACACCTTC
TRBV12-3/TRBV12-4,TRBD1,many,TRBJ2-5,CASSLPGTGVGETQYF,TGTGCCAGCAGTTTGCCCGGGACAGGGGTTGGAGAGACCCAGTACTTC
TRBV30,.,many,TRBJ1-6,CAWSVQGYNSPLHF,TGTGCCTGGAGTGTTCAGGGATATAATTCACCCCTCCACTTT
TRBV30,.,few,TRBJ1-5,CAWSVGQGFNQPQHF,TGTGCCTGGAGTGTAGGGCAGGGTTTTAATCAGCCCCAGCATTTT
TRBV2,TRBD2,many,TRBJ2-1,CASSRTSGRGRRDEQFF,TGTGCCAGCAGTCGTACTAGCGGGAGAGGTCGACGCGATGAGCAGTTCTTC